The T cell receptor beta chain under discussion was sequenced for a study of blood T cell repertoires in COVID-19. Study details: Acute and convalescent COVID-19 samples came from the United States, Italy and Spain. In each case, the material was cDNA or gDNA derived from T cells, B-cell-depleted T cells, or PBMCs.

Source study methods: By means of reference gene primer amplification, nucleated cell counts were estimated. Using immunoSEQ multiplex PCR, the repertoire was profiled, and TCRdb retains in-frame clones only, with some absent. The V and J calls and clone size are taken from that table; D and trimming were inferred from the DNA. The repertoire holds 150,000 to 200,000 clones, with about 88% as singletons. CDR3 length equals 14 residues. V dropped 0 bases and J dropped 1 base, with 4 bases sitting between them. The germline gives CDR1 SGHRS, CDR2 YFSETQ. Regarding this clone: Other DNA sequences in this specimen translate into the identical CDR3.

The gene calls are TRBV5-1 and TRBJ2-2; D is uncertain. The sample was peripheral blood. This clonotype was sampled from a human donor in a cohort sampled during active COVID-19. The CDR3 DNA reads TGCGCCAGCAGCTTGGCCAGGAACACCGGGGAGCTGTTTTTT. Amino acids: CASSLARNTGELFF.